This TCR beta chain was profiled in a study of blood T cell repertoires in COVID-19. Whole-study context: Samples taken during acute and convalescent COVID-19 were collected in the United States, Italy and Spain. T cells, B-cell-depleted T cells, or PBMCs supplied cDNA or gDNA.

The CDR3 sequence is 13 residues long. V shed 8 bases and J 4 bases; nucleotides not matched to a gene: 3. Original data processing: Estimation of nucleated cell counts relied on the amplification of reference gene primers. Profiled with immunoSEQ multiplex PCR; TCRdb holds only in-frame clones, not every one. V and J calls and clone size are as listed in that table; D and trimming were resolved from the DNA. The sample has some 190,000 clones; around 88% are singletons. V is TRBV12-3 or TRBV12-4 and J is TRBJ1-1; the match to TRBD1 covers 11 bases. The material sequenced was peripheral blood. The clonotype comes from a man between 18 and 35 years old with active or convalescent COVID-19. The CDR3 loop is CASGQGAPTEAFF. DNA for the CDR3: TGTGCCAGCGGACAGGGGGCGCCCACTGAAGCTTTCTTT.